This T cell receptor beta chain was sequenced for a study of blood T cell repertoires in COVID-19. Study as a whole: The United States, Italy and Spain provided the acute and convalescent COVID-19 samples. T cells, B-cell-depleted T cells, or PBMCs supplied cDNA or gDNA.

Looked up from germline, CDR1 is LGHNA and CDR2 is YSLEER. The CDR3 is 15 amino acids. V lost 1 base and J 8 bases, leaving 15 bases between the germline ends. In the study's own analysis: The authors estimated nucleated cell counts from reference gene primer amplification. Produced via immunoSEQ multiplex PCR; TCRdb's table is partial and in-frame only. That table is the source of V, J and clone size, and D and trimming were worked out from the DNA. The sample yields approximately 100,000 clones, roughly 88% seen once. Source material: peripheral blood. This rearrangement joins TRBV4-3 to TRBJ1-3; D perhaps matches TRBD1 (5 bases). The source of this sequence is a man between 60 and 75 years old with acute or convalescent COVID-19. The CDR3 DNA reads as TGCGCCAGCAGCCAAGTTCTCGCGGCAGGGTACACCATATATTTT. It specifies CASSQVLAAGYTIYF.